This T cell receptor beta chain was retrieved from a study of Ad26.COV2.S vaccination and SARS-CoV-2 variants. General study points: Analyses that measured TCR breadth and depth may have underestimated total T cell responses. People given the vaccine had a wider spike-specific TCR breadth than placebo recipients did. Post-vaccination spike-specific CD8+ and CD4+ T cell responses reportedly had substantial breadth. Placebo recipients and vaccine recipients were similar in non-spike TCR breadth.

The data were produced by immunoSEQ multiplex PCR, yet TCRdb's version contains in-frame clones alone and is incomplete. The data show roughly 380,000 clones, roughly nine tenths seen once. Regarding this clone: The antigen is undetermined.

The CDR3 runs 14 residues. The V gene lost 4 bases and the J gene lost 4 bases, with 14 bases spanning the gap. CDR1 and CDR2 (germline): SGHDT, YYEEEE. The gene calls are TRBV5-6 and TRBJ2-5, with a tentative D call TRBD1 (5 bases). The source is a human donor who had recovered from COVID-19. The source was peripheral blood, collected after recovery from COVID-19. CDR3 in DNA: TGTGCCAGCAGCCCCCAGGGAATCCCAGAGACCCAGTACTTC. Its translation is CASSPQGIPETQYF.